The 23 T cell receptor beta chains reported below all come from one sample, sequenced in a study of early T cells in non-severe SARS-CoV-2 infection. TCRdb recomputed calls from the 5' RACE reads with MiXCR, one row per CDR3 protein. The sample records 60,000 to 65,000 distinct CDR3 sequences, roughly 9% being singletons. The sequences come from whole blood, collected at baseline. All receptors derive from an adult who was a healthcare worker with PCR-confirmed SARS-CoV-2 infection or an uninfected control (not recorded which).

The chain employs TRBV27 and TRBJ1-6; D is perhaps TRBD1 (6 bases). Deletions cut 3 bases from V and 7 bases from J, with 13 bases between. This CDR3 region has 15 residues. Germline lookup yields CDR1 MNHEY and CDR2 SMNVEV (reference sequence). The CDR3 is CASSFYRGQNSPLHF. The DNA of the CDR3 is TGTGCCAGCAGTTTTTATCGGGGACAAAATTCACCCCTCCACTTT.

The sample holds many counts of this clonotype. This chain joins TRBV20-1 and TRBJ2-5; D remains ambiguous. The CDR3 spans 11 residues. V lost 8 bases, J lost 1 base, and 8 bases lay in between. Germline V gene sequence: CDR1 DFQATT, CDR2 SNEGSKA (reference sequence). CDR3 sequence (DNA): TGCAGTATCTCTTTCCAAGAGACCCAGTACTTC. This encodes CSISFQETQYF.

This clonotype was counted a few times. CDR3 sequence reads: CAISESKGASNEQFF. The CDR3 nucleotides read TGTGCCATCAGTGAGTCTAAGGGGGCCAGCAATGAGCAGTTCTTC. The V call is TRBV10-3, the J call TRBJ2-1, with 7 nucleotides matching TRBD1. V was pared by 0 bases and J by 6 bases, with 5 bases of the junction left unmatched. This CDR3 comprises 15 residues. Germline V gene data show CDR1 as ENHRY and CDR2 as SYGVKD.

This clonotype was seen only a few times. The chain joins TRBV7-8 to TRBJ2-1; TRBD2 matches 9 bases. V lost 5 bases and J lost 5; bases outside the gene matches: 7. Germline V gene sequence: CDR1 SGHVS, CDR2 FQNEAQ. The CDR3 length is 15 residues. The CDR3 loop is CASSRAGLANNEQFF. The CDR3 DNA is TGTGCCAGCAGCCGAGCGGGACTAGCTAACAATGAGCAGTTCTTC.

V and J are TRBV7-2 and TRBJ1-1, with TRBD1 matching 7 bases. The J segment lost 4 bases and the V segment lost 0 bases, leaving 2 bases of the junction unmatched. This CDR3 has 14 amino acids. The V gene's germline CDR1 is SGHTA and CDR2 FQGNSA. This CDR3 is CASSLAAGGTEAFF. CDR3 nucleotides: TGTGCCAGCAGCTTAGCGGCAGGGGGCACTGAAGCTTTCTTT.

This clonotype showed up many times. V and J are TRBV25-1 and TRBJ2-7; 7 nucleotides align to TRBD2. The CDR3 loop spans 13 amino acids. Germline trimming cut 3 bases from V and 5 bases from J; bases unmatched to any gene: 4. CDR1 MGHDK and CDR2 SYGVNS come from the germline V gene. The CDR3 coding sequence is TGTGCCAGCAGTGATTGGCGGGGGAACGAGCAGTACTTC. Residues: CASSDWRGNEQYF.

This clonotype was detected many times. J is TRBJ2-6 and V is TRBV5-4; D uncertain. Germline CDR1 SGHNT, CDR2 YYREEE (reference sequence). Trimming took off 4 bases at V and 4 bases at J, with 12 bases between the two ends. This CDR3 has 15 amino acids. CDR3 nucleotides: TGTGCCAGCAGCCCTTATCGGAAGGGGGCCAACGTCCTGACTTTC. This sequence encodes CASSPYRKGANVLTF.

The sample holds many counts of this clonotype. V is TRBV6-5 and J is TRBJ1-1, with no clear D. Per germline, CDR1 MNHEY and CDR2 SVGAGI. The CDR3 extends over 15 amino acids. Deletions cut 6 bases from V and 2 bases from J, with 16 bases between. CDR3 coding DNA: TGTGCCAGCAGCCGCCTCGTTACATATAACACTGAAGCTTTCTTT. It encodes CASSRLVTYNTEAFF.

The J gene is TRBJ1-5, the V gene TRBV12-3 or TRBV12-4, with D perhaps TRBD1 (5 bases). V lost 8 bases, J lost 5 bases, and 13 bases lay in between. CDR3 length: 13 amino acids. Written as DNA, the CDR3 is TGTGCCAGCGCTCGACAGAATTATCAGCCCCAGCATTTT. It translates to CASARQNYQPQHF.

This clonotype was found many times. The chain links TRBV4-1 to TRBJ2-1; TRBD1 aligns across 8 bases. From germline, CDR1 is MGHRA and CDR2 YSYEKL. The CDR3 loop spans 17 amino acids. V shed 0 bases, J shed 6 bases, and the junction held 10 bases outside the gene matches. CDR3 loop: CASSQESGGGGINEQFF. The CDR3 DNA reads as TGCGCCAGCAGCCAAGAATCAGGGGGCGGTGGCATCAATGAGCAGTTCTTC.

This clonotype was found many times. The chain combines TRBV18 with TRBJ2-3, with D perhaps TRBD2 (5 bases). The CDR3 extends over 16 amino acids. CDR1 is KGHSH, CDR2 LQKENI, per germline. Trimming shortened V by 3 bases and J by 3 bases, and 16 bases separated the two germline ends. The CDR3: CASSPQLRVQTDTQYF. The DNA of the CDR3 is TGTGCCAGCTCACCGCAATTGAGGGTCCAAACAGATACGCAGTATTTT. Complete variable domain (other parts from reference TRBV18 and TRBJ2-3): NAGVMQNPRHLVRRRGQEARLRCSPMKGHSHVYWYRQLPEEGLKFMVYLQKENIIDESGMPKERFSAEFPKEGPSILRIQQVVRGDSAAYFCASSPQLRVQTDTQYFGPGTRLTVL.

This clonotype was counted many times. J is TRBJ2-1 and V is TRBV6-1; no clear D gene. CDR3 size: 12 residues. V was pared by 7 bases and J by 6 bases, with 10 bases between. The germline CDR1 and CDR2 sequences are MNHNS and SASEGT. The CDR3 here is CASISTANEQFF. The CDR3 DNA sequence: TGTGCCAGCATTTCTACTGCCAATGAGCAGTTCTTC.

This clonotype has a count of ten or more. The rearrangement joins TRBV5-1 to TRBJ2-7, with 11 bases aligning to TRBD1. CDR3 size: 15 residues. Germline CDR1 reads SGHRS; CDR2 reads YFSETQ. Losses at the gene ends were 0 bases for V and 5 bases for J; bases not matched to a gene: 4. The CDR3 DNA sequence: TGCGCCAGCAGCTTGGAGGGGACAGGGGGTGACGAGCAGTACTTC. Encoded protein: CASSLEGTGGDEQYF.

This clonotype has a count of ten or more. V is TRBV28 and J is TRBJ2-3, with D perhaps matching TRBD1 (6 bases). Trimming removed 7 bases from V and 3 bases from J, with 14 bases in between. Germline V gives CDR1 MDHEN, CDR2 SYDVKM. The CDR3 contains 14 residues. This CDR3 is CASTRDTRTDTQYF. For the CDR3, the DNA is TGTGCCAGCACCCGGGACACCCGGACAGATACGCAGTATTTT.

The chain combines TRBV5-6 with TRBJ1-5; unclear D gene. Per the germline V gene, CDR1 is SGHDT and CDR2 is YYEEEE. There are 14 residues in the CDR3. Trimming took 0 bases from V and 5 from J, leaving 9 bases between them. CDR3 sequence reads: CASSLVASDQPQHF. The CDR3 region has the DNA TGTGCCAGCAGCTTGGTGGCATCAGATCAGCCCCAGCATTTT.

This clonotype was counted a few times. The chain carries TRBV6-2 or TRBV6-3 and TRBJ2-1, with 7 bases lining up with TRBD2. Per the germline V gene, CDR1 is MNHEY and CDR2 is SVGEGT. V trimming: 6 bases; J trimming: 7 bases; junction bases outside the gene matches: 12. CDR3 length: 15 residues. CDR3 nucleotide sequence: TGTGCCAGCAGCTTACTAGCGTCCGGGGAGAATGAGCAGTTCTTC. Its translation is CASSLLASGENEQFF.

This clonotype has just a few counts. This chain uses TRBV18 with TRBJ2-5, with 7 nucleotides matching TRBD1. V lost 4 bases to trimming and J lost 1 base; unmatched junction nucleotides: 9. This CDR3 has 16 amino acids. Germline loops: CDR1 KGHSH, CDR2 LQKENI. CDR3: CASSLPTGSPQETQYF. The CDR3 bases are TGTGCCAGCTCACTACCGACAGGGTCCCCCCAAGAGACCCAGTACTTC.

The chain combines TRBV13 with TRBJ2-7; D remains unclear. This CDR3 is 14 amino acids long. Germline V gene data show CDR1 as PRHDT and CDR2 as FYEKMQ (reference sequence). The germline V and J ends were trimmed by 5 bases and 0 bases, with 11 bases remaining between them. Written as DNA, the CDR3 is TGTGCCAGCAGCCTTGGGCCCGTCTCCTACGAGCAGTACTTC. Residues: CASSLGPVSYEQYF.

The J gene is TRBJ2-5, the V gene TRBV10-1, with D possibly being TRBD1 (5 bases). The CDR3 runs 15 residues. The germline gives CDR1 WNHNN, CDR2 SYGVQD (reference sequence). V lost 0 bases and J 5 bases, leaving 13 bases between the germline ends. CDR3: CASSESVGQEETQYF. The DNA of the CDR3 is TGCGCCAGCAGTGAGTCAGTGGGGCAGGAGGAGACCCAGTACTTC.

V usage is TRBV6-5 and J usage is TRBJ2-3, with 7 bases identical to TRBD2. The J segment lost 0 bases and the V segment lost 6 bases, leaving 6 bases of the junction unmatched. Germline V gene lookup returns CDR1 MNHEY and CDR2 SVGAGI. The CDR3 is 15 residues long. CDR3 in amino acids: CASRTLAVSTDTQYF. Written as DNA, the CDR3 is TGTGCCAGCAGAACCCTAGCGGTTAGCACAGATACGCAGTATTTT.

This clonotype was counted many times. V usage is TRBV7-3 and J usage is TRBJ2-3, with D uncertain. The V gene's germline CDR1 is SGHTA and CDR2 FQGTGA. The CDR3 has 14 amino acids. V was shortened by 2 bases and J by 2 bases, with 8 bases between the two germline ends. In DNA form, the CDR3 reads TGTGCCAGCAGCTTAGGGTACTACACAGATACGCAGTATTTT. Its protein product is CASSLGYYTDTQYF.

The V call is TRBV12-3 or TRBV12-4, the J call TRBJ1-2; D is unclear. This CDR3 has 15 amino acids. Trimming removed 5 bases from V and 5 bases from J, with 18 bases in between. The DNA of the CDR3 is TGTGCCAGCAGTCCCGAAGTTTGGGTTGGGTATGGCTACACCTTC. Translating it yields CASSPEVWVGYGYTF.

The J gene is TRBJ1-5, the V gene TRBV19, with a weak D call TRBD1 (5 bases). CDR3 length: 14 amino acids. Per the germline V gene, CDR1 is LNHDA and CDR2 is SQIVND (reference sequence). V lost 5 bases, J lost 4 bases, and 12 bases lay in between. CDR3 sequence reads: CASSVRQPNQPQHF. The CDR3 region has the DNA TGTGCCAGTAGTGTTAGACAGCCAAATCAGCCCCAGCATTTT. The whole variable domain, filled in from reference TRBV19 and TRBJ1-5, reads DGGITQSPKYLFRKEGQNVTLSCEQNLNHDAMYWYRQDPGQGLRLIYYSQIVNDFQKGDIAEGYSVSREKKESFPLTVTSAQKNPTAFYLCASSVRQPNQPQHFGDGTRLSIL.